This TCR beta chain was identified during a study of CD8+ T cells in alopecia areata. Study findings and constraints: Across lesional scalp, and particularly alopecia totalis/universalis, clonality surpassed that of normal scalp. There were also resident alphabeta T cells of normal skin sequenced in scalp samples.

This clone turned up a few times. Its antigen is not known. RNA was isolated and reverse transcribed to cDNA, the sequencing template. Measured with immunoSEQ multiplex PCR; TCRdb has only the in-frame clones, and not every one. Here the sample spans around 100,000 clones, 55% to 75% being singletons. The treatment denotes: oral pan-JAK inhibitor, 5-10 mg twice daily. Collection of lesional scalp punch biopsies and peripheral blood was performed in alopecia areata patients. Germline CDR1 SQVTM, CDR2 ANQGSEA. Trimming took off 6 bases at V and 0 bases at J, with 9 bases between the two ends. The length of the CDR3 is 13 residues.

The V and J genes are TRBV29-1 and TRBJ1-5; D unresolved. This clonotype was obtained from a human donor with alopecia areata. The material was CD8+ T cells sorted from blood, obtained between weeks 55 and 65, from a patient treated with tofacitinib. The CDR3 nucleotides read TGCAGCGTCCGGACGGATAGCAATCAGCCCCAGCATTTT. Translation gives CSVRTDSNQPQHF.